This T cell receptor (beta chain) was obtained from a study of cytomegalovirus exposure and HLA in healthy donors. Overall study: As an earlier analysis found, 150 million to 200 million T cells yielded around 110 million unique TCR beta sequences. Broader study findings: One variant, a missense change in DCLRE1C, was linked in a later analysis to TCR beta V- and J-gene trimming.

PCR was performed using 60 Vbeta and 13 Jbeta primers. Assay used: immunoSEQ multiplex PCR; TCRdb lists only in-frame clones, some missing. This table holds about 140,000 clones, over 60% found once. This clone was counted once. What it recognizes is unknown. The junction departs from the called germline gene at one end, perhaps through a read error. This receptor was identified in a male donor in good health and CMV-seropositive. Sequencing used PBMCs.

CDR3: CSSRRGAETYNEQFF. The CDR3 coding sequence is TGTTCCAGCAGGCGGGGCGCCGAGACCTACAATGAGCAGTTCTTC. The chain employs TRBV7-9 and TRBJ2-1; D is perhaps TRBD2 (6 bases). The CDR3 consists of 15 residues. Per germline, CDR1 SEHNR and CDR2 FQNEAQ (reference sequence).